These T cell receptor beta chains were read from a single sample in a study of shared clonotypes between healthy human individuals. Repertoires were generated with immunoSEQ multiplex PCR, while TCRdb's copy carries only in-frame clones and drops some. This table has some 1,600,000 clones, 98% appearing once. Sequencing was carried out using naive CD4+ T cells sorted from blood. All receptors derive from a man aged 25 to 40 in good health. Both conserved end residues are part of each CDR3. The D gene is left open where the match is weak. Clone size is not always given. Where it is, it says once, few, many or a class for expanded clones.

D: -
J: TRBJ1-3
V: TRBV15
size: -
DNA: TGTGCCACCAGCGCCTGGGGAGGAAACACCATATATTTT
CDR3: CATSAWGGNTIYF

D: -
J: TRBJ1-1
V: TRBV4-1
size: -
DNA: TGCGCCAGCAGCCAAGGTCCAGGGGAAATGAACACTGAAGCTTTCTTT
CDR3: CASSQGPGEMNTEAFF

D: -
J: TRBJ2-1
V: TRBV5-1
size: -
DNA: TGCGCCAGCAGCCCCGGGTGGGGAGGGGGCCACTACAATGAGCAGTTCTTC
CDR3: CASSPGWGGGHYNEQFF

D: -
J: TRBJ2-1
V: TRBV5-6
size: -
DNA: TGTGCCAGCAGCCCCTTTGGTGGGGAGCAGTTCTTC
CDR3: CASSPFGGEQFF

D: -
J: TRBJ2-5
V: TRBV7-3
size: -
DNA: TGTGCCAGCAGCTTTGCCTACGGGGAGACCCAGTACTTC
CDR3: CASSFAYGETQYF

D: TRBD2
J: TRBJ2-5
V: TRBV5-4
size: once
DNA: TGTGCCAGCAGCCTAGGGACTAGCGGGAGGGCCAGGGAGACCCAGTACTTC
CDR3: CASSLGTSGRARETQYF

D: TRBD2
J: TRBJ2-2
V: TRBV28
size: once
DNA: TGTGCCAGCAGTTTACCCCCGGGACTAGCGGATCCAACCGGGGAGCTGTTTTTT
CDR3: CASSLPPGLADPTGELFF

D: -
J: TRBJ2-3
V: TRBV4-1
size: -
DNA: TGCGCCAGCAGCCAGTGGCCCCGCACAGATACGCAGTATTTT
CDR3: CASSQWPRTDTQYF

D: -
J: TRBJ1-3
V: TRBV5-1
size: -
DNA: TGCGCCAGCAGTCGGACATCTACGGTATCTGGAAACACCATATATTTT
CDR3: CASSRTSTVSGNTIYF

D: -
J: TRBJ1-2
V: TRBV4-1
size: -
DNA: TGCGCCAGCAGCCAAGATTCGGGGGCAGACTCTTTTTCTAATGGCTACACCTTC
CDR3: CASSQDSGADSFSNGYTF

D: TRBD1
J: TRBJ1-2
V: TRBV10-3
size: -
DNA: TGTGCCATCAGTGAGCCGAATTCGGACAGGGGGTATGGCTACACCTTC
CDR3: CAISEPNSDRGYGYTF

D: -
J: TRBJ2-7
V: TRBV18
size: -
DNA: TGTGCCAGCTCGAGGGTTGATGCAGAAACCTACGAGCAGTACTTC
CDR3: CASSRVDAETYEQYF

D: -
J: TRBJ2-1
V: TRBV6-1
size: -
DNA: TGTGCCAGCAGCCTAGCTAGCTATTACAATGAGCAGTTCTTC
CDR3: CASSLASYYNEQFF

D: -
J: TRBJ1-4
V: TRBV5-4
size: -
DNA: TGTGCCAGCAGCTTGGCTGGGACCGCGGGGACCAAACTGTTTTTT
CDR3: CASSLAGTAGTKLFF

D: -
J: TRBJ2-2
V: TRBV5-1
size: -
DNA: TGCGCCAGCAGCCAAGACTCACGGGACACCGGGGAGCTGTTTTTT
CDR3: CASSQDSRDTGELFF

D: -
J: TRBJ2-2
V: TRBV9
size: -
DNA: TGTGCCAGCAAGGGCGGTGACACCGGGGAGCTGTTTTTT
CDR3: CASKGGDTGELFF

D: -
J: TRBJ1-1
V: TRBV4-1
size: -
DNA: TGCGCCAGCAGCCAAGCCATGAACACTGAAGCTTTCTTT
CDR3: CASSQAMNTEAFF

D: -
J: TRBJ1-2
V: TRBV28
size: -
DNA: TGTGCCAGCAGCACGGGACCGCAAGGCTACACCTTC
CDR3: CASSTGPQGYTF

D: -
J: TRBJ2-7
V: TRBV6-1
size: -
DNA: TGTGCCAGCAGTGGGAGCGGAACCCGGGCGGACGAGCAGTACTTC
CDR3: CASSGSGTRADEQYF

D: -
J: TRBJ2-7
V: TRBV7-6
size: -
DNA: TGTGCCAGCAGCACCAGTTACAGGAATACCTACGAGCAGTACTTC
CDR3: CASSTSYRNTYEQYF

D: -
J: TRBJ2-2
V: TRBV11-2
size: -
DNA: TGTGCCAGCAGCTCCCTGGTGGGAGTGGTCACCGGGGAGCTGTTTTTT
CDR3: CASSSLVGVVTGELFF

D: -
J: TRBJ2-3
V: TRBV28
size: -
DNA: TGTGCCAGCAGGATGAAAGGGACAGATACGCAGTATTTT
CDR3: CASRMKGTDTQYF

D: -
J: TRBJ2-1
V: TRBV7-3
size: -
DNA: TGTGCCAGCAGCTCAACAGGCGCCTTCTACAATGAGCAGTTCTTC
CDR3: CASSSTGAFYNEQFF

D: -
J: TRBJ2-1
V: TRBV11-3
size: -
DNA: TGTGCCAGCAGCACGATACGGGAAAGGGACAATGAGCAGTTCTTC
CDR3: CASSTIRERDNEQFF

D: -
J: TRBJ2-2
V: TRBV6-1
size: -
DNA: TGTGCCAGCAGACCCATTACCGATACCGGGGAGCTGTTTTTT
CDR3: CASRPITDTGELFF

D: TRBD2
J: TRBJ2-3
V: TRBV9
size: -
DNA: TGTGCCAGCAGCCCCCATGGGTCTAGCGGGCTAACAGATACGCAGTATTTT
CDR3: CASSPHGSSGLTDTQYF

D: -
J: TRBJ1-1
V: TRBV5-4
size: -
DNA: TGTGCCAGCAGCTTGCAAAAAGGGAGGAACACTGAAGCTTTCTTT
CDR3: CASSLQKGRNTEAFF

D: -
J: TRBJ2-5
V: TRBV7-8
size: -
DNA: TGTGCCAGCAGCTTACGGGTGAGCCAAGAGACCCAGTACTTC
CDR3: CASSLRVSQETQYF

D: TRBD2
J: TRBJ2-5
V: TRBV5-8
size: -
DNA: TGTGCCAGCAGCTACACTAGCGGTACAGGGGAGACCCAGTACTTC
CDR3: CASSYTSGTGETQYF

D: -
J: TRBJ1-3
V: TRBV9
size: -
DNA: TGTGCCAGCAGCGTAGCCCCAGACATCTACACTGGAAACACCATATATTTT
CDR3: CASSVAPDIYTGNTIYF

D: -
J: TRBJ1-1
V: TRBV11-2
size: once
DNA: TGTGCCAGCAGCTTAGACAACTTGAGGAACACTGAAGCTTTCTTT
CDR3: CASSLDNLRNTEAFF

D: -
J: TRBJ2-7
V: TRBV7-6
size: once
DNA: TGTGCCAGCAGTCTGGGAGGAATTACCTACGAGCAGTACTTC
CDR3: CASSLGGITYEQYF

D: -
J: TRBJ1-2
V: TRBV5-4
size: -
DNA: TGTGCCAGCAGCTTGAGCGCCTTCACGTTTAACTATGGCTACACCTTC
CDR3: CASSLSAFTFNYGYTF

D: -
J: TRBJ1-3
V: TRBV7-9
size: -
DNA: TGTGCCAGCAGCACCCGGACTGGAAACACCATATATTTT
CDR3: CASSTRTGNTIYF

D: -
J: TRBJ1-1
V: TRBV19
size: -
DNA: TGTGCCAGTAGTATAGCTGGAATTTCGAACACTGAAGCTTTCTTT
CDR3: CASSIAGISNTEAFF

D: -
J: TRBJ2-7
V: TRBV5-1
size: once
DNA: TGCGCCAGCAGCTTTAGCTACGAGCAGTACTTC
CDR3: CASSFSYEQYF